Presented here are 22 T cell receptor beta chains from one specimen sequenced in a study of blood T cell repertoires in COVID-19. The method was immunoSEQ multiplex PCR; TCRdb's version includes in-frame clones alone and lacks a portion of them. The data show 50,000 to 55,000 clones, roughly nine tenths seen once. The sample was peripheral blood. The receptors come from a man between 60 and 75 years old with active COVID-19.

The V and J genes are TRBV15 and TRBJ1-1; 11 positions agree with TRBD1. Germline CDR1 is LNHNV and CDR2 is YYDKDF (reference sequence). This CDR3 comprises 13 residues. Trimming took 6 bases from V and 11 from J; bases not matched to a gene: 8. The CDR3 DNA reads as TGTGCCACCAGAGGGGCAGGACAGGGGGCCGCTTTCTTT. Translation gives CATRGAGQGAAFF.

The chain joins TRBV5-4 to TRBJ1-5; TRBD1 matches at 10 bases. CDR3 length equals 14 residues. V lost 4 bases and J lost 5; bases outside the gene matches: 3. Looked up from germline, CDR1 is SGHNT and CDR2 is YYREEE (reference sequence). The CDR3 reads CASSEGTGDQPQHF. CDR3 nucleotides: TGTGCCAGCAGCGAAGGGACAGGGGATCAGCCCCAGCATTTT.

V and J are TRBV2 and TRBJ1-5, with a possible D match to TRBD1 (5 bases). Germline CDR1 reads SNHLY; CDR2 reads FYNNEI. The CDR3 is 13 residues long. V lost 4 bases, J lost 9 bases, and 13 bases lay in between. CDR3 in DNA: TGTGCCAGCAGTGGACAGCTGGAGGGGCCCCAGCATTTT. It is translated as CASSGQLEGPQHF.

This clone was observed a single time. The V call is TRBV4-3, the J call TRBJ2-7; weak D call: TRBD1 (6 bases). Trimming left V 0 bases short and J 2 bases short, with 11 bases between. CDR3 length: 15 amino acids. CDR1 and CDR2 from the germline V gene are LGHNA and YSLEER. The CDR3 DNA sequence: TGCGCCAGCAGCCAAGAGAGGTGGACAGCCTACGAGCAGTACTTC. Translating gives CASSQERWTAYEQYF.

The V call is TRBV7-3, the J call TRBJ2-1, with 9 bases aligning to TRBD2. Germline CDR1 SGHTA, CDR2 FQGTGA. CDR3 length: 15 residues. V shed 2 bases, J shed 10 bases, and the junction held 9 bases outside the gene matches. CDR3 residues: CASSLASGTIWEQFF. Here the CDR3 DNA reads TGTGCCAGCAGCTTAGCTAGCGGGACCATCTGGGAGCAGTTCTTC.

The chain uses TRBV7-9 and TRBJ2-1, with a possible D match to TRBD2 (6 bases). The CDR3 consists of 15 residues. Per germline, CDR1 SEHNR and CDR2 FQNEAQ (reference sequence). V was clipped by 10 bases and J by 6 bases, with 22 bases between them. CDR3 nucleotide sequence: TGTGCCAACCCAGAGCTAGCGATCCACATCAATGAGCAGTTCTTC. Protein: CANPELAIHINEQFF. The full variable domain, rest sourced from reference TRBV7-9 and TRBJ2-1, is DTGVSQNPRHKITKRGQNVTFRCDPISEHNRLYWYRQTLGQGPEFLTYFQNEAQLEKSRLLSDRFSAERPKGSFSTLEIQRTEQGDSAMYLCANPELAIHINEQFFGPGTRLTVL.

This sequence joins TRBV7-8 and TRBJ2-1; possible D gene TRBD2, 7 bases. Trimming removed 11 bases at V and 0 bases at J, with 14 bases between. The CDR3 extends over 14 amino acids. The germline gives CDR1 SGHVS, CDR2 FQNEAQ. This CDR3 reads CASEGGSSYNEQFF. CDR3 sequence (DNA): TGTGCCTCGGAGGGGGGGAGCTCCTACAATGAGCAGTTCTTC.

This chain uses TRBV4-2 with TRBJ2-7, with TRBD2 matching 10 bases. Germline trimming cut 1 base from V and 4 bases from J; bases unmatched to any gene: 4. This CDR3 has 15 amino acids. Germline V lookup: CDR1 LGHNA, CDR2 YNFKEQ. CDR3 nucleotide sequence: TGTGCCAGCAGCCAAGTTGCTAGCGGGAGTTACGAGCAGTACTTC. Translation: CASSQVASGSYEQYF.

V and J are TRBV6-5 and TRBJ1-5; no clear D gene. Trimming removed 0 bases at V and 2 bases at J, with 11 bases between. Germline-derived CDR1 and CDR2 are MNHEY and SVGAGI. The CDR3 is 16 amino acids. In DNA form, the CDR3 reads TGTGCCAGCAGTTACTCAACGGCGGCGGGCAATCAGCCCCAGCATTTT. Amino acids: CASSYSTAAGNQPQHF.

The chain combines TRBV5-1 with TRBJ1-5, with TRBD1 identical over 7 bases. This CDR3 is built from 14 residues. V lost 1 base and J lost 2; bases outside the gene matches: 0. Germline CDR1 is SGHRS and CDR2 is YFSETQ. For the CDR3, the DNA is TGCGCCAGCAGCTTGACAGGGGGCAATCAGCCCCAGCATTTT. Protein product: CASSLTGGNQPQHF. Filled out from reference TRBV5-1 and TRBJ1-5, the complete variable domain reads KAGVTQTPRYLIKTRGQQVTLSCSPISGHRSVSWYQQTPGQGLQFLFEYFSETQRNKGNFPGRFSGRQFSNSRSEMNVSTLELGDSALYLCASSLTGGNQPQHFGDGTRLSIL.

The gene calls are TRBV7-9 and TRBJ1-1; D call uncertain. Germline values: CDR1 SEHNR, CDR2 FQNEAQ (reference sequence). The CDR3 has 14 residues. V lost 1 base to trimming and J lost 2 bases, with 8 bases between them. The CDR3 DNA is TGTGCCAGCAGCTTAGATGCGGTCAACACTGAAGCTTTCTTT. This encodes CASSLDAVNTEAFF.

This chain links TRBV19 with TRBJ2-1, with 7 bases aligning to TRBD2. The J segment lost 3 bases and the V segment lost 7 bases, leaving 9 bases of the junction unmatched. The CDR3 has 15 residues. The germline gives CDR1 LNHDA, CDR2 SQIVND (reference sequence). This CDR3 is CASTRAGAFYNEQFF. DNA for the CDR3: TGTGCCAGTACTAGGGCGGGAGCTTTCTACAATGAGCAGTTCTTC.

The chain uses TRBV27 and TRBJ1-1; D call uncertain. Germline V lookup: CDR1 MNHEY, CDR2 SMNVEV (reference sequence). The length of the CDR3 is 14 residues. V was pared by 0 bases and J by 0 bases, with 5 bases between. CDR3 amino acids: CASSLSAVNTEAFF. Here the CDR3 DNA reads TGTGCCAGCAGTTTATCGGCAGTGAACACTGAAGCTTTCTTT.

The J gene is TRBJ2-7, the V gene TRBV7-2; 9 nucleotides align to TRBD1. Trimming cost V 1 base and J 3 bases; bases outside gene matches: 4. CDR1 SGHTA and CDR2 FQGNSA come from the germline V gene. The CDR3 extends over 15 amino acids. The DNA of the CDR3 is TGTGCCAGCAGCTTAGGGGGGACAGGGTACTACGAGCAGTACTTC. Amino acid sequence: CASSLGGTGYYEQYF. Based on the CDR3 plus reference TRBV7-2 and TRBJ2-7, the full variable domain is GAGVSQSPSNKVTEKGKDVELRCDPISGHTALYWYRQSLGQGLEFLIYFQGNSAPDKSGLPSDRFSAERTGGSVSTLTIQRTQQEDSAVYLCASSLGGTGYYEQYFGPGTRLTVT.

This chain uses TRBV27 with TRBJ2-7; D is possibly TRBD1 (6 bases). This CDR3 spans 15 amino acids. Germline V gene sequence: CDR1 MNHEY, CDR2 SMNVEV (reference sequence). V lost 6 bases, J lost 4 bases, and 19 bases lay in between. CDR3 sequence: CASRKQGLMEYEQYF. CDR3 in DNA: TGTGCCAGCAGAAAACAGGGTTTGATGGAGTACGAGCAGTACTTC.

This chain joins TRBV5-1 and TRBJ2-7, with unresolved D. The germline gives CDR1 SGHRS, CDR2 YFSETQ. Trimming removed 2 bases from V and 7 bases from J, with 13 bases in between. CDR3 length: 13 residues. The CDR3 here is CASSFGFGWEQYF. Written as DNA, the CDR3 is TGCGCCAGCAGCTTCGGGTTCGGCTGGGAGCAGTACTTC. The variable domain in full, with the rest retrieved from reference TRBV5-1 and TRBJ2-7, is KAGVTQTPRYLIKTRGQQVTLSCSPISGHRSVSWYQQTPGQGLQFLFEYFSETQRNKGNFPGRFSGRQFSNSRSEMNVSTLELGDSALYLCASSFGFGWEQYFGPGTRLTVT.

The chain links TRBV4-3 to TRBJ2-7, with 7 nucleotides matching TRBD2. The junction had 8 bases not matched to a gene; V was cut back by 3 bases and J by 3 bases. CDR1 and CDR2 (germline): LGHNA, YSLEER. This CDR3 region has 15 residues. The CDR3 here is CASSQEASGLYEQYF. CDR3 bases: TGCGCCAGCAGCCAGGAGGCTAGCGGCCTCTACGAGCAGTACTTC.

V gene TRBV7-2 combines with J gene TRBJ2-1; 7 bases are shared with TRBD2. This CDR3 has 14 residues. CDR1 is SGHTA and CDR2 is FQGNSA in the germline V gene. V shed 5 bases, J shed 4 bases, and the junction held 5 bases outside the gene matches. CDR3 sequence reads: CASSVKREYNEQFF. CDR3 nucleotide sequence: TGTGCCAGCAGCGTCAAGCGGGAATACAATGAGCAGTTCTTC.

The J gene is TRBJ2-6, the V gene TRBV16; a weak D match, TRBD1 (7 bases). V was cut by 2 bases and J by 10 bases, with 12 bases left in between. This CDR3 is built from 14 residues. The germline CDR1 and CDR2 sequences are KGHSY and FQNENV. The CDR3 here is CASSQAGQINVLTF. CDR3 nucleotides: TGTGCCAGCAGCCAAGCGGGACAGATTAACGTCCTGACTTTC.

The chain uses TRBV28 and TRBJ2-2, with 8 bases aligning to TRBD2. The CDR3 sequence is 16 residues long. With 5 bases clipped from V and 6 bases from J, the junction kept 11 bases outside the gene matches. Germline lookup yields CDR1 MDHEN and CDR2 SYDVKM. CDR3 loop: CASSSPGLVPSGELFF. For the CDR3, the DNA is TGTGCCAGCAGTAGTCCGGGACTAGTACCCTCCGGGGAGCTGTTTTTT.

J is TRBJ2-7 and V is TRBV30; TRBD2 might be the D (6 bases). Trimming cost V 0 bases and J 5 bases, with 17 bases left between them. CDR3 length equals 15 residues. Germline V gene lookup returns CDR1 GTSNPN and CDR2 SVGIG (reference sequence). The CDR3 region is CAWSVRGRAGHEQYF. CDR3 in DNA: TGTGCCTGGAGTGTACGGGGCCGAGCGGGCCACGAGCAGTACTTC.

This clone was detected once. The gene calls are TRBV7-2 and TRBJ2-1; 9 bases are a match to TRBD1. J was trimmed by 5 bases and V by 5 bases; bases with no gene match: 7. This CDR3 spans 15 amino acids. The germline V gene encodes CDR1 SGHTA and CDR2 FQGNSA. The CDR3 spells CASSATGTGNNEQFF. The CDR3 DNA follows: TGTGCCAGCAGCGCCACCGGGACAGGGAACAATGAGCAGTTCTTC.